The 30 T cell receptor beta chains listed next were all sequenced from one sample in a study of blood T cell repertoires in COVID-19. TCRdb's copy holds only in-frame clones and misses some; the assay was immunoSEQ multiplex PCR. Here the sample spans approximately 300,000 clones, about 93% being singletons. Input material: peripheral blood. The receptors stem from a woman between 25 and 40 years old with COVID-19, enrolled during active disease.

J is TRBJ2-7 and V is TRBV5-1; 10 positions agree with TRBD1. The CDR3 loop spans 14 amino acids. Germline V lookup: CDR1 SGHRS, CDR2 YFSETQ. The junction had 4 bases not matched to a gene; V was cut back by 4 bases and J by 3 bases. CDR3 sequence (DNA): TGCGCCAGCAGCGGTGACAGGGGGCTCTACGAGCAGTACTTC. Translating gives CASSGDRGLYEQYF.

The chain joins TRBV10-1 to TRBJ2-1, with D tentatively TRBD2 (5 bases). CDR1 is WNHNN, CDR2 SYGVQD, per germline (reference sequence). This CDR3 comprises 13 residues. Trimming removed 4 bases from V and 4 bases from J, with 8 bases in between. CDR3 DNA sequence: TGCGCCAGCAGTGGGACTGATTACAATGAGCAGTTCTTC. Translating it yields CASSGTDYNEQFF.

This clone was seen once. The CDR3 DNA reads as TGTGCCAGCAGCTCCACGCGGACAGGGAACACTGAAGCTTTCTTT. It codes for CASSSTRTGNTEAFF. This chain joins TRBV7-9 and TRBJ1-1; 7 nucleotides agree with TRBD1. CDR3 length equals 15 residues. CDR1 and CDR2 from the germline V gene are SEHNR and FQNEAQ (reference sequence). V lost 4 bases, J lost 1 base, and 6 bases stayed unmatched.

CDR3 in amino acids: CASSTPAGASYEQYF. CDR3 in DNA: TGTGCCAGCAGTACCCCAGCGGGGGCCTCCTACGAGCAGTACTTC. This chain links TRBV28 with TRBJ2-7, with 8 nucleotides matching TRBD2. The CDR3 has 15 residues. Trimming took 5 bases from V and 0 from J; bases not matched to a gene: 6. The germline CDR1 and CDR2 sequences are MDHEN and SYDVKM.

This clone has just one count. The chain uses TRBV6-5 and TRBJ1-2, with 8 bases that match TRBD1. The CDR3 spans 12 residues. Germline CDR1 reads MNHEY; CDR2 reads SVGAGI. V shed 11 bases and J 2 bases; nucleotides not matched to a gene: 4. DNA for the CDR3: TGTGCCTGCTACAGGGGGAACTATGGCTACACCTTC. Translation gives CACYRGNYGYTF.

The chain is built from TRBV5-6 and TRBJ1-4; D remains unclear. V dropped 5 bases and J dropped 8 bases, with 16 bases sitting between them. CDR3 length equals 14 residues. The V gene's germline CDR1 is SGHDT and CDR2 YYEEEE. The CDR3 bases are TGTGCCAGCAGATCGTCGAGGGAAGGAGAAAAACTGTTTTTT. It codes for CASRSSREGEKLFF. Looking up the rest from reference TRBV5-6 and TRBJ1-4 gives the full variable domain: DAGVTQSPTHLIKTRGQQVTLRCSPKSGHDTVSWYQQALGQGPQFIFQYYEEEERQRGNFPDRFSGHQFPNYSSELNVNALLLGDSALYLCASRSSREGEKLFFGSGTQLSVL.

A few counts support this clone. The sample has other DNA sequences that encode this CDR3 too. The rearrangement uses TRBV19 and TRBJ1-5; 8 bases align to TRBD1. The CDR3 consists of 15 residues. Unmatched junction bases numbered 10, after V lost 5 bases and J lost 7 bases. CDR1 is LNHDA, CDR2 SQIVND, per germline (reference sequence). This chain's CDR3 is CASSVGTGGGQPQHF. In DNA form, the CDR3 reads TGTGCCAGTAGTGTGGGGACAGGTGGAGGCCAGCCCCAGCATTTT.

The chain links TRBV29-1 to TRBJ2-1; 12 bases match TRBD2. The germline V gene encodes CDR1 SQVTM and CDR2 ANQGSEA. Unmatched junction bases numbered 3, after V lost 2 bases and J lost 7 bases. The CDR3 is made up of 14 amino acids. The CDR3 DNA sequence: TGCAGCGTTGAATCACTAGCGGGAGGAAATGAGCAGTTCTTC. It is translated as CSVESLAGGNEQFF.

The V call is TRBV30, the J call TRBJ2-7, with D possibly TRBD2 on 5 matching bases. V was trimmed by 3 bases and J by 6 bases, leaving 21 bases between them. Germline CDR1 is GTSNPN and CDR2 is SVGIG (reference sequence). CDR3 size: 15 residues. This chain's CDR3 is CAWSGSVGSYREQYF. The CDR3 region has the DNA TGTGCCTGGAGCGGTTCCGTGGGGAGCTACCGCGAGCAGTACTTC.

The genes are TRBV24-1 and TRBJ2-3, with D unclear. The CDR3 sequence is 13 residues long. CDR1 and CDR2 (germline): KGHDR, SFDVKD. V lost 7 bases to trimming and J lost 7 bases, with 14 bases between them. CDR3 in amino acids: CATSGELTNTQYF. The CDR3 coding sequence is TGTGCCACCAGCGGAGAGCTCACGAATACGCAGTATTTT.

V and J are TRBV9 and TRBJ1-1, with D hard to call. The V gene lost 2 bases and the J gene lost 1 base, with 6 bases spanning the gap. The CDR3 spans 13 residues. Germline values: CDR1 SGDLS, CDR2 YYNGEE. The CDR3 loop reads CASSVRGNTEAFF. In DNA, the CDR3 is TGTGCCAGCAGCGTCCGAGGGAACACTGAAGCTTTCTTT.

The J gene is TRBJ2-1, the V gene TRBV29-1; TRBD1 aligns across 9 bases. J gave up 7 bases and V 2 bases, and 3 bases lay outside the gene matches. The CDR3 has 13 amino acids. Germline lookup yields CDR1 SQVTM and CDR2 ANQGSEA. This chain's CDR3 is CSVETGQGNEQFF. CDR3 sequence (DNA): TGCAGCGTTGAAACGGGACAGGGAAATGAGCAGTTCTTC.

The J gene is TRBJ2-7, the V gene TRBV11-3; the match to TRBD1 covers 9 bases. V shed 1 base and J 6 bases; nucleotides not matched to a gene: 1. Looked up from germline, CDR1 is SGHNT and CDR2 is YENEEA. The CDR3 has 13 amino acids. As DNA, the CDR3 is TGTGCCAGCAGCTTAGCGGGACAGGGCGAGCAGTACTTC. Protein sequence: CASSLAGQGEQYF.

The rearrangement joins TRBV12-3 or TRBV12-4 to TRBJ2-3, with D perhaps matching TRBD1 (5 bases). The CDR3 runs 13 residues. Trimming shortened V by 1 base and J by 5 bases, and 7 bases separated the two germline ends. CDR3 sequence: CASSLVQGDTQYF. Here the CDR3 DNA reads TGTGCCAGCAGTTTAGTTCAGGGAGATACGCAGTATTTT.

CDR3 in amino acids: CASSPDRGAYEQYF. DNA for the CDR3: TGTGCCAGCAGCCCGGACAGGGGAGCCTACGAGCAGTACTTC. The V call is TRBV5-4, the J call TRBJ2-7; 9 nucleotides agree with TRBD1. The V gene end was trimmed by 4 bases and the J gene end by 2 bases; junction bases not matched to a gene: 4. The germline V gene has CDR1 SGHNT and CDR2 YYREEE (reference sequence). The length of the CDR3 is 14 residues.

This chain uses TRBV4-2 with TRBJ2-4; 7 bases agree with TRBD1. Germline V lookup: CDR1 LGHNA, CDR2 YNFKEQ. The CDR3 has 17 amino acids. V dropped 4 bases and J dropped 0; count of bases not matched to a gene: 9. Written as DNA, the CDR3 is TGTGCCAGCAGCCCAATCCCGACAGGGCCAGCCAAAAACATTCAGTACTTC. Translating it yields CASSPIPTGPAKNIQYF.

As DNA, the CDR3 is TGTGCCAGCTCACAACAGGACAGGGGGCTCGATGGCTACACCTTC. Translating it yields CASSQQDRGLDGYTF. V is TRBV18 and J is TRBJ1-2, with 11 nucleotides matching TRBD1. The germline gives CDR1 KGHSH, CDR2 LQKENI. V shed 4 bases, J shed 6 bases, and the junction held 7 bases outside the gene matches. The CDR3 covers 15 residues.

The chain is built from TRBV2 and TRBJ1-1, with TRBD1 as a possible D gene (6 bases). The CDR3 spans 11 residues. V lost 5 bases and J lost 10, with 11 bases in between. Germline-derived CDR1 and CDR2 are SNHLY and FYNNEI. CDR3 amino acids: CASSSDSGAFF. The CDR3 DNA follows: TGTGCCAGCAGTTCGGACAGTGGAGCTTTCTTT.

V and J are TRBV5-6 and TRBJ2-7; D is undetermined. CDR1 and CDR2 from the germline V gene are SGHDT and YYEEEE. The V end was cut by 2 bases, the J end by 0 bases, with 3 bases between. The CDR3 totals 12 residues. The CDR3 nucleotides are TGTGCCAGCAGCTTCGTCTCCTACGAGCAGTACTTC. Translation: CASSFVSYEQYF.

This rearrangement joins TRBV6-5 to TRBJ1-1; D not certain. V dropped 6 bases and J dropped 5 bases, with 13 bases sitting between them. The CDR3 is 13 amino acids. The germline gives CDR1 MNHEY, CDR2 SVGAGI. Here the CDR3 DNA reads TGTGCCAGCAGGATCGCTTGGCAAACTGAAGCTTTCTTT. This codes for CASRIAWQTEAFF.

This clone was seen only a few times. This chain joins TRBV5-1 and TRBJ2-7; D ambiguous. The germline V gene has CDR1 SGHRS and CDR2 YFSETQ. Trimming removed 3 bases at V and 3 bases at J, with 13 bases between. There are 14 residues in the CDR3. The DNA of the CDR3 is TGCGCCAGCAGCTCCGACATTATCAACTACGAGCAGTACTTC. This encodes CASSSDIINYEQYF.

The rearrangement uses TRBV10-3 and TRBJ2-1; TRBD2 matches 10 bases. The CDR3 runs 15 residues. J was trimmed by 9 bases and V by 3 bases; bases with no gene match: 8. Germline CDR1 and CDR2: ENHRY and SYGVKD. The DNA for the CDR3 is TGTGCCATCAGTGACCCCGGAAGACTAGCGGGTGAGCAGTTCTTC. This sequence encodes CAISDPGRLAGEQFF.

The chain employs TRBV25-1 and TRBJ1-2; tentatively, D is TRBD1 (5 bases). The germline V gene encodes CDR1 MGHDK and CDR2 SYGVNS. CDR3 length: 13 amino acids. V lost 4 bases and J lost 4, with 10 bases in between. CDR3 in amino acids: CASSGGDVYGYTF. The DNA of the CDR3 is TGTGCCAGCAGTGGGGGGGACGTCTATGGCTACACCTTC.

The V call is TRBV7-9, the J call TRBJ2-1; 10 bases line up with TRBD2. This CDR3 spans 17 amino acids. V lost 1 base to trimming and J lost 4 bases; unmatched junction nucleotides: 7. Germline V gene lookup returns CDR1 SEHNR and CDR2 FQNEAQ (reference sequence). CDR3 sequence (DNA): TGTGCCAGCAGCTTAGGAGGTATAGCGGGAGGTTACAATGAGCAGTTCTTC. Amino acid sequence: CASSLGGIAGGYNEQFF. Full variable domain (outside the CDR3, taken from reference TRBV7-9 and TRBJ2-1): DTGVSQNPRHKITKRGQNVTFRCDPISEHNRLYWYRQTLGQGPEFLTYFQNEAQLEKSRLLSDRFSAERPKGSFSTLEIQRTEQGDSAMYLCASSLGGIAGGYNEQFFGPGTRLTVL.

The V and J genes are TRBV18 and TRBJ2-3, with 10 bases matching TRBD1. CDR1 is KGHSH and CDR2 is LQKENI in the germline V gene. V gave up 3 bases and J gave up 3 bases; unmatched junction bases: 3. The CDR3 spans 15 residues. The CDR3 is CASSPDRGRTDTQYF. The CDR3 coding sequence is TGTGCCAGCTCACCCGACAGGGGGCGTACAGATACGCAGTATTTT.

The chain recombines TRBV19 with TRBJ2-2; 9 bases fit TRBD1. V shed 3 bases, J shed 7 bases, and the junction held 12 bases outside the gene matches. Germline assignment: CDR1 LNHDA and CDR2 SQIVND (reference sequence). This CDR3 has 17 amino acids. The CDR3 spells CASSIGGQGNKNGELFF. Written as DNA, the CDR3 is TGTGCCAGTAGTATCGGGGGACAGGGTAACAAGAACGGGGAGCTGTTTTTT.

A note on this clone: One end of the junction does not line up with germline, which may come from a read error. The V gene is TRBV5-6, the J gene TRBJ1-6; TRBD1 is a possible D gene (5 bases). The CDR3 loop spans 15 amino acids. Germline V gene lookup returns CDR1 SGHDT and CDR2 YYEEEE. The CDR3 DNA reads as TGTGCCAGCAGTTTGGCGGCAGGGTTAAATTCACCCCTCCACTTT. Residues: CASSLAAGLNSPLHF.

V gene TRBV6-1 combines with J gene TRBJ2-7, with D tentatively TRBD1 (6 bases). The germline V gene has CDR1 MNHNS and CDR2 SASEGT. The CDR3 consists of 18 residues. V gave up 8 bases and J gave up 2 bases, with 28 bases separating them. CDR3 bases: TGTGCCAGCCGTGCCTCGGGTTTTTTGGGGGCCAACGCCTACGAGCAGTACTTC. It translates to CASRASGFLGANAYEQYF.

This CDR3 reads CASSPSGLTNYGYTF. The DNA of the CDR3 is TGCGCCAGCAGCCCCTCGGGACTAACTAACTATGGCTACACCTTC. The chain uses TRBV5-1 and TRBJ1-2; maybe TRBD1 (5 bases). The V and J ends lost 4 bases and 0 bases respectively, with 13 bases between them. The CDR3 length is 15 residues. Germline assignment: CDR1 SGHRS and CDR2 YFSETQ.

A word on this clone: Additional DNA sequences in this sample encode the identical CDR3. The rearrangement links TRBV29-1 to TRBJ1-1; unclear D gene. The CDR3 has 13 residues. The V gene lost 3 bases and the J gene lost 0 bases, with 8 bases spanning the gap. Germline lookup yields CDR1 SQVTM and CDR2 ANQGSEA. In nucleotides, the CDR3 is TGCAGCGTTGAGCCCGGTTTGAACACTGAAGCTTTCTTT. Protein sequence: CSVEPGLNTEAFF.